The T cell receptor (beta chain) described here comes from a study of cytomegalovirus exposure and HLA in healthy donors. Study-wide results and caveats: Productive status was seen about 90% or about 30% of the time for most TCR beta V segments in an earlier analysis. Reports indicate that TCR beta sequences accurately predicted the HLA-A and HLA-B alleles of most subjects. A later examination showed that TCR association rates differed by HLA locus, with DRB1 most and HLA-C fewest. In a later analysis, V- and J-gene trimming of beta chains associated with a DCLRE1C missense variant, replicated independently.

13 Jbeta primers and 60 Vbeta primers were used for the PCR. TCRdb's table, derived via immunoSEQ multiplex PCR, lists solely in-frame clones and lacks some. The sample lists 200,000 to 250,000 clones, over 60% seen once, with under 2% in the top ten. The CDR3 contains 15 residues. V was clipped by 4 bases and J by 8 bases; unmatched bases: 12. The germline V gene encodes CDR1 SQVTM and CDR2 ANQGSEA. About this clone: The antigen is undetermined.

This chain links TRBV29-1 with TRBJ2-1; 9 nucleotides align to TRBD2. The receptor comes from a man in his late teens or twenties in good health and CMV-seronegative. The sequencing input was PBMCs. In DNA form, the CDR3 reads TGCAGCGTTGTCCCCGGGACTAGCAACGGCCATGAGCAGTTCTTC. It encodes CSVVPGTSNGHEQFF.